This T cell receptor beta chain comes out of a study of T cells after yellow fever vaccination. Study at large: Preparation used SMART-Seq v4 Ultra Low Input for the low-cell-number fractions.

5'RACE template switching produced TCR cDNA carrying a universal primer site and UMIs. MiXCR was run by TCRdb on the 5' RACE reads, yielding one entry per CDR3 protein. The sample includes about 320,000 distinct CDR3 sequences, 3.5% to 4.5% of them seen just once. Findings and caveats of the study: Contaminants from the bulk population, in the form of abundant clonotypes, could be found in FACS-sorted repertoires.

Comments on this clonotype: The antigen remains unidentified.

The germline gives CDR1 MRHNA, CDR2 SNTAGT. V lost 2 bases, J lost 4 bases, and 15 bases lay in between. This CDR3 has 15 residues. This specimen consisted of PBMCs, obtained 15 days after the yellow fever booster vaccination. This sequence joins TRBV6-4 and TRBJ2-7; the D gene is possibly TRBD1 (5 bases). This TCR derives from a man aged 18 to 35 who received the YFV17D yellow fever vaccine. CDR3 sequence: CASSDGAGLLYEQYF. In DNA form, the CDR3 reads TGTGCCAGCAGTGACGGGGCAGGCCTACTTTACGAGCAGTACTTC.